Shown below are 24 T cell receptor beta chains from a single sample sequenced in a study of blood T cell repertoires in COVID-19. Profiling relied on immunoSEQ multiplex PCR, and the TCRdb table lists in-frame clones only, not all of them. The sample includes roughly 69,000 clones, roughly 89% of them seen just once. The material sequenced was peripheral blood. The receptors come from a man over 45 with acute or convalescent COVID-19.

This clone was seen a handful of times. The V call is TRBV6-5, the J call TRBJ2-1; D gene unclear. Trimming cost V 4 bases and J 7 bases, with 5 bases left between them. From germline, CDR1 is MNHEY and CDR2 SVGAGI. The CDR3 runs to 11 residues. This chain's CDR3 is CASSSRNEQFF. For the CDR3, the DNA is TGTGCCAGCAGTTCTAGGAATGAGCAGTTCTTC.

The gene calls are TRBV7-8 and TRBJ1-3, with 7 bases matching TRBD1. Trimming removed 4 bases from V and 4 bases from J; junction bases left unmatched: 7. The length of the CDR3 is 15 residues. Per germline, CDR1 SGHVS and CDR2 FQNEAQ. In DNA form, the CDR3 reads TGTGCCAGCAGCTCTTATCAGGGGGACGGAAACACCATATATTTT. It codes for CASSSYQGDGNTIYF.

This chain joins TRBV7-9 and TRBJ1-2; 7 bases agree with TRBD1. The ends lost 4 bases at V and 0 bases at J; junction bases unmatched: 2. The CDR3 totals 14 residues. Germline V gene data show CDR1 as SEHNR and CDR2 as FQNEAQ (reference sequence). The CDR3 region is CASSSGGSNYGYTF. The CDR3 region has the DNA TGTGCCAGCAGCTCAGGGGGATCTAACTATGGCTACACCTTC.

The chain has TRBV12-3 or TRBV12-4 and TRBJ2-7, with 9 bases identical to TRBD1. Trimming took 5 bases from V and 5 from J; bases not matched to a gene: 4. The CDR3 is 13 residues long. The CDR3 region has the DNA TGTGCCAGCAGTACCCGGACAGGGGACGAGCAGTACTTC. This gives the protein CASSTRTGDEQYF.

The genes are TRBV12-3 or TRBV12-4 and TRBJ1-2, with a possible D match to TRBD1 (5 bases). The CDR3 is made up of 13 amino acids. Trimming removed 3 bases at V and 4 bases at J, with 9 bases between. The CDR3 spells CASSFGGGYGYTF. In nucleotides, the CDR3 is TGTGCCAGCAGTTTTGGGGGGGGCTATGGCTACACCTTC.

The V gene is TRBV7-2, the J gene TRBJ2-3, with TRBD2 matching over 9 bases. Germline V CDR1 and CDR2: SGHTA, FQGNSA. V lost 2 bases and J lost 4; bases outside the gene matches: 4. The CDR3 loop spans 15 amino acids. The CDR3 region is CASSLYSGSADTQYF. The CDR3 region has the DNA TGTGCCAGCAGCTTATATAGCGGGAGCGCAGATACGCAGTATTTT. The full variable domain, rest sourced from reference TRBV7-2 and TRBJ2-3, is GAGVSQSPSNKVTEKGKDVELRCDPISGHTALYWYRQSLGQGLEFLIYFQGNSAPDKSGLPSDRFSAERTGGSVSTLTIQRTQQEDSAVYLCASSLYSGSADTQYFGPGTRLTVL.

The chain is built from TRBV3-1 (or the pseudogene TRBV3-2) and TRBJ2-7; D remains unclear. Germline CDR1 LGHDT, CDR2 YNNKEL (reference sequence). V lost 0 bases, J lost 3 bases, and 9 bases lay in between. This CDR3 comprises 14 residues. The chain's CDR3 is CASSQDTGYYEQYF. The CDR3 DNA reads TGTGCCAGCAGCCAAGATACTGGTTACTACGAGCAGTACTTC.

This sequence joins TRBV5-1 and TRBJ2-1; the match to TRBD2 covers 11 bases. The germline gives CDR1 SGHRS, CDR2 YFSETQ. The CDR3 runs 14 residues. Trimming at V came to 5 bases and at J to 8 bases, leaving 6 bases not matched to a gene. The CDR3 loop reads CASRRTSGPYEQFF. As DNA, the CDR3 is TGCGCCAGCAGGAGGACTAGCGGGCCCTATGAGCAGTTCTTC.

This clone came up a few times. V is TRBV10-3 and J is TRBJ1-2; TRBD1 is a possible D gene (6 bases). The V end lost 0 bases, the J end lost 4 bases, and 18 bases lay between the germline ends. There are 17 residues in the CDR3. The germline CDR1 and CDR2 sequences are ENHRY and SYGVKD. CDR3 loop: CAISESLRAGASYGYTF. As DNA, the CDR3 is TGTGCCATCAGTGAGTCCTTAAGGGCAGGGGCCAGCTATGGCTACACCTTC.

This chain joins TRBV29-1 and TRBJ1-2; TRBD1 might be the D (5 bases). Per the germline V gene, CDR1 is SQVTM and CDR2 is ANQGSEA. This CDR3 has 11 amino acids. V lost 1 base and J 5 bases, leaving 5 bases between the germline ends. The CDR3 loop is CSVEGQYGYTF. The CDR3 region has the DNA TGCAGCGTTGAAGGACAGTATGGCTACACCTTC.

This chain links TRBV14 with TRBJ2-1; TRBD1 matches 9 bases. The germline V gene encodes CDR1 SGHDN and CDR2 FVKESK. The CDR3 is 17 amino acids. The J segment lost 4 bases and the V segment lost 2 bases, leaving 9 bases of the junction unmatched. The CDR3, as DNA: TGTGCCAGCAGCCAAATAAGTAACAGGGGGCGATACAATGAGCAGTTCTTC. Protein product: CASSQISNRGRYNEQFF.

V usage is TRBV3-1 (or the pseudogene TRBV3-2) and J usage is TRBJ2-1, with D possibly TRBD2 on 6 matching bases. This CDR3 is 15 amino acids long. Germline CDR1 reads LGHDT; CDR2 reads YNNKEL (reference sequence). The V end was cut by 6 bases, the J end by 10 bases, with 22 bases between. The CDR3 is CASRPTGETTLEQFF. In DNA, the CDR3 is TGTGCCAGCAGGCCGACGGGGGAGACGACTCTCGAGCAGTTCTTC.

The gene calls are TRBV18 and TRBJ1-5, with 9 bases that match TRBD1. The germline CDR1 and CDR2 sequences are KGHSH and LQKENI. The CDR3 runs to 16 residues. Trimming removed 6 bases from V and 1 base from J; junction bases left unmatched: 7. CDR3 DNA sequence: TGTGCCAGCTCCAAGGGACAGGGCCTAAGCAATCAGCCCCAGCATTTT. Protein sequence: CASSKGQGLSNQPQHF.

The chain couples TRBV21-1 to TRBJ1-6. TRBV21-1 is labeled a pseudogene. This CDR3 has 18 residues. This CDR3 is CASSKVCENLSYNSPLHF. The CDR3 DNA is TGTGCCAGCAGCAAAGTGTGCGAAAATCTAAGCTATAATTCACCCCTCCACTTT.

The chain has TRBV10-3 and TRBJ2-5; 11 bases agree with TRBD2. V trimming: 6 bases; J trimming: 4 bases; junction bases outside the gene matches: 1. Germline V gene data show CDR1 as ENHRY and CDR2 as SYGVKD. The CDR3 is 13 amino acids. In DNA, the CDR3 is TGTGCCATCAGAGGACTAGCGGGAGAGACCCAGTACTTC. Its translation: CAIRGLAGETQYF.

The V and J genes are TRBV6-5 and TRBJ2-7; 11 bases are a match to TRBD1. The CDR3 has 15 amino acids. Germline V gene sequence: CDR1 MNHEY, CDR2 SVGAGI. J lost 4 bases, V lost 5 bases, and 7 bases had no gene match. The CDR3 sequence is CASSLRTGGWYEQYF. The CDR3 coding sequence is TGTGCCAGCAGTCTACGGACAGGGGGCTGGTACGAGCAGTACTTC.

J is TRBJ1-2 and V is TRBV3-1 (or the pseudogene TRBV3-2), with 7 positions matching TRBD1. The CDR3 has 14 residues. The V and J ends lost 0 bases and 4 bases, in that order; junction bases with no gene match: 2. Germline assignment: CDR1 LGHDT and CDR2 YNNKEL (reference sequence). The DNA for the CDR3 is TGTGCCAGCAGCCAAGAAACAGGGGTCTATGGCTACACCTTC. This translates into CASSQETGVYGYTF.

The rearrangement joins TRBV7-9 to TRBJ2-7; TRBD2 matches at 7 bases. The CDR3 runs to 15 residues. V was pared by 5 bases and J by 4 bases, with 11 bases of the junction left unmatched. Germline V lookup: CDR1 SEHNR, CDR2 FQNEAQ (reference sequence). CDR3 in amino acids: CASSTAAGASYEQYF. As DNA, the CDR3 is TGTGCCAGCAGCACTGCGGCGGGAGCTTCATACGAGCAGTACTTC.

A single count supports this clone. V usage is TRBV5-1 and J usage is TRBJ2-7; maybe TRBD1 (5 bases). Germline lookup yields CDR1 SGHRS and CDR2 YFSETQ. V was cut by 6 bases and J by 5 bases, with 12 bases left in between. This CDR3 region has 12 residues. The CDR3, as DNA: TGCGCCAGCACAAACAGGCGTAACGAGCAGTACTTC. Its translation is CASTNRRNEQYF.

This clone was found once. The genes are TRBV5-1 and TRBJ2-7; weak D call: TRBD1 (7 bases). Germline V CDR1 and CDR2: SGHRS, YFSETQ. The CDR3 is 15 amino acids. Trimming took off 0 bases at V and 2 bases at J, with 12 bases between the two ends. CDR3 DNA sequence: TGCGCCAGCAGCTTGGGCGGGACAGCGGCCTACGAGCAGTACTTC. Translation gives CASSLGGTAAYEQYF.

The chain combines TRBV14 with TRBJ1-1, with D possibly TRBD1 on 5 matching bases. CDR1 and CDR2 from the germline V gene are SGHDN and FVKESK. V was trimmed by 4 bases and J by 1 base, leaving 7 bases between them. This CDR3 contains 13 residues. This chain's CDR3 is CASSRQRNTEAFF. In DNA, the CDR3 is TGTGCCAGCAGCCGACAGAGGAACACTGAAGCTTTCTTT.

This clone has only one observation. V and J are TRBV7-6 and TRBJ1-3; weak D call: TRBD1 (6 bases). The ends were cut back, 5 bases at V and 5 bases at J, with 16 bases in the middle. The CDR3 sequence is 15 residues long. Germline V gene data show CDR1 as SGHVS and CDR2 as FNYEAQ. CDR3 in DNA: TGTGCCAGCAGCCTCGAGGGGACATTAAGAAACACCATATATTTT. This encodes CASSLEGTLRNTIYF.

The chain uses TRBV7-9 and TRBJ2-5, with D tentatively TRBD1 (5 bases). Deletions cut 5 bases from V and 5 bases from J, with 21 bases between. Germline V lookup: CDR1 SEHNR, CDR2 FQNEAQ (reference sequence). The CDR3 is made up of 16 amino acids. CDR3: CASSSDREALIETQYF. DNA of the CDR3: TGTGCCAGCAGCAGTGACAGAGAAGCGTTGATTGAGACCCAGTACTTC. Full variable domain (missing parts from reference TRBV7-9 and TRBJ2-5): DTGVSQNPRHKITKRGQNVTFRCDPISEHNRLYWYRQTLGQGPEFLTYFQNEAQLEKSRLLSDRFSAERPKGSFSTLEIQRTEQGDSAMYLCASSSDREALIETQYFGPGTRLLVL.

V gene TRBV9 combines with J gene TRBJ2-1; 8 nucleotides agree with TRBD1. Germline V gene sequence: CDR1 SGDLS, CDR2 YYNGEE. V trimming: 0 bases; J trimming: 7 bases; junction bases outside the gene matches: 9. The CDR3 loop spans 16 amino acids. The chain's CDR3 is CASSVGPRTGSNEQFF. The CDR3 nucleotides read TGTGCCAGCAGCGTAGGACCCCGGACAGGGTCAAATGAGCAGTTCTTC.